This TCR beta chain was retrieved from a study of blood T cell repertoires in COVID-19. Study overall: Acute and convalescent COVID-19 samples came from the United States, Italy and Spain. In each case, the material was cDNA or gDNA derived from T cells, B-cell-depleted T cells, or PBMCs.

Unmatched junction bases numbered 4, after V lost 6 bases and J lost 6 bases. This CDR3 contains 15 residues. The germline gives CDR1 LGHDT, CDR2 YNNKEL (reference sequence). This clone showed up just once. Authors' methods: Estimation of nucleated cell counts was performed using reference gene primer amplification. Measured with immunoSEQ multiplex PCR; TCRdb has only the in-frame clones, and not every one. V and J calls and clone size follow that table, whereas D and trimming were derived from the DNA. The sample records over 80,000 clones, 70% to 90% being singletons. The J gene is TRBJ2-2, the V gene TRBV3-1 (or the pseudogene TRBV3-2), with 13 bases fitting TRBD2. The sequence was collected from a man aged 80 or over with active or convalescent COVID-19. The sample taken for sequencing was peripheral blood. CDR3 sequence reads: CASRGTSGKAGELFF. In DNA, the CDR3 is TGTGCCAGCAGGGGGACTAGCGGGAAGGCCGGGGAGCTGTTTTTT.